The 25 T cell receptor beta chains listed next were all sequenced from one sample in a study of blood T cell repertoires in COVID-19. Assay: immunoSEQ multiplex PCR; the TCRdb copy retains only in-frame clones and omits some. The table shows approximately 180,000 clones, with approximately 85% occurring only once. The sequenced sample consisted of peripheral blood. Receptors originate from an elderly woman with acute or convalescent COVID-19.

The V and J genes are TRBV3-1 (or the pseudogene TRBV3-2) and TRBJ2-5; 9 bases are a match to TRBD2. The junction had 3 bases not matched to a gene; V was cut back by 0 bases and J by 1 base. The CDR3 has 16 amino acids. Looked up from germline, CDR1 is LGHDT and CDR2 is YNNKEL (reference sequence). The CDR3 region is CASSQDLTSGQETQYF. In DNA form, the CDR3 reads TGTGCCAGCAGCCAAGATTTGACTAGCGGCCAAGAGACCCAGTACTTC.

CDR3 DNA: TGTGCCAGCAGTGAAGCCATGACAGAGTCACCCCTCCACTTT. As protein: CASSEAMTESPLHF. This chain links TRBV6-1 with TRBJ1-6; weak D call: TRBD1 (5 bases). The CDR3 is 14 residues long. Trimming took 0 bases from V and 10 from J, leaving 10 bases between them. In germline, CDR1 is MNHNS, CDR2 SASEGT.

This clone was picked up a small number of times. This chain links TRBV6-5 with TRBJ2-7; 7 nucleotides align to TRBD2. This CDR3 region has 14 residues. The germline CDR1 and CDR2 sequences are MNHEY and SVGAGI. Germline trimming cut 6 bases from V and 5 bases from J; bases unmatched to any gene: 10. The CDR3 nucleotides read TGTGCCAGCAGGCCGGCCGGGGGGATCCACGAGCAGTACTTC. Its translation: CASRPAGGIHEQYF.

The gene calls are TRBV6-2 or TRBV6-3 and TRBJ2-5; D gene ambiguous. Germline CDR1 reads MNHEY; CDR2 reads SVGEGT. There are 14 residues in the CDR3. V was shortened by 2 bases and J by 5 bases, with 12 bases between the two germline ends. CDR3 in DNA: TGTGCCAGCAGTTACGGGCTGAGAACGGAGACCCAGTACTTC. Translation: CASSYGLRTETQYF.

The chain has TRBV9 and TRBJ2-1; TRBD2 matches 10 bases. The CDR3 covers 17 residues. Germline CDR1 SGDLS, CDR2 YYNGEE. Trimming at V came to 3 bases and at J to 6 bases, leaving 12 bases not matched to a gene. CDR3 nucleotides: TGTGCCAGCAGCGCCCGAATATCTAGCGGGAGCGTCAATGAGCAGTTCTTC. This gives the protein CASSARISSGSVNEQFF.

The chain has TRBV24-1 and TRBJ1-2, with D possibly matching TRBD1 (5 bases). Trimming removed 3 bases from V and 9 bases from J, with 19 bases in between. This CDR3 spans 15 amino acids. CDR1 KGHDR and CDR2 SFDVKD come from the germline V gene. CDR3 protein: CATSDPLSGGDRYTF. CDR3 coding DNA: TGTGCCACCAGTGATCCCCTCTCGGGGGGGGATCGCTACACCTTC.

The J gene is TRBJ1-2, the V gene TRBV7-2, with a tentative D call TRBD1 (5 bases). This CDR3 comprises 14 residues. Trimming shortened V by 5 bases and J by 8 bases, and 18 bases separated the two germline ends. In germline, CDR1 is SGHTA, CDR2 FQGNSA. The CDR3 loop is CASSVNGREGGYTF. The DNA for the CDR3 is TGTGCCAGCAGCGTTAACGGCAGGGAGGGGGGCTACACCTTC. The full variable domain, rest sourced from reference TRBV7-2 and TRBJ1-2, is GAGVSQSPSNKVTEKGKDVELRCDPISGHTALYWYRQSLGQGLEFLIYFQGNSAPDKSGLPSDRFSAERTGGSVSTLTIQRTQQEDSAVYLCASSVNGREGGYTFGSGTRLTVV.

The chain couples TRBV19 to TRBJ2-5, with 10 bases aligning to TRBD2. Losses at the gene ends were 8 bases for V and 5 bases for J; bases not matched to a gene: 8. The CDR3 is 14 residues long. Per the germline V gene, CDR1 is LNHDA and CDR2 is SQIVND (reference sequence). In DNA, the CDR3 is TGTGCCAGTGGTGGGGGACTAGCGTTCGAGACCCAGTACTTC. Residues: CASGGGLAFETQYF.

The V and J genes are TRBV6-5 and TRBJ1-2; 8 bases fit TRBD1. This CDR3 has 15 residues. CDR1 is MNHEY and CDR2 is SVGAGI in the germline V gene. With 5 bases clipped from V and 5 bases from J, the junction kept 10 bases outside the gene matches. The CDR3 region is CASSNAGTGPYGYTF. In nucleotides, the CDR3 is TGTGCCAGCAGTAACGCCGGGACAGGTCCATATGGCTACACCTTC.

This clone was recorded only once. This chain joins TRBV3-1 (or the pseudogene TRBV3-2) and TRBJ2-5, with TRBD2 identical over 9 bases. The trim removed 6 bases at V and 2 bases at J, leaving 13 bases unmatched. From germline, CDR1 is LGHDT and CDR2 YNNKEL (reference sequence). This CDR3 has 17 residues. The CDR3 nucleotides are TGTGCCAGCAGTTCGTATGCGGCTAGCGGGACTCAAGAGACCCAGTACTTC. Amino acids: CASSSYAASGTQETQYF.

This chain uses TRBV19 with TRBJ2-2; no definite D call. This CDR3 spans 15 amino acids. Trimming removed 4 bases at V and 3 bases at J, with 12 bases between. Germline V gene data show CDR1 as LNHDA and CDR2 as SQIVND (reference sequence). CDR3 bases: TGTGCCAGTAGTAGCCCGACTGGGTACACCGGGGAGCTGTTTTTT. Translating it yields CASSSPTGYTGELFF. The full variable domain, rest sourced from reference TRBV19 and TRBJ2-2, is DGGITQSPKYLFRKEGQNVTLSCEQNLNHDAMYWYRQDPGQGLRLIYYSQIVNDFQKGDIAEGYSVSREKKESFPLTVTSAQKNPTAFYLCASSSPTGYTGELFFGEGSRLTVL.

V and J are TRBV12-5 and TRBJ1-5; D is ambiguous. The germline CDR1 and CDR2 sequences are LGHNT and FRNRAP. This CDR3 contains 13 residues. V gave up 6 bases and J gave up 4 bases, with 10 bases separating them. CDR3 nucleotide sequence: TGTGCTAGTGGAGGACCGGGGAATCAGCCCCAGCATTTT. The encoded protein is CASGGPGNQPQHF.

The chain carries TRBV6-5 and TRBJ1-2; 9 nucleotides agree with TRBD1. Germline loops: CDR1 MNHEY, CDR2 SVGAGI. The CDR3 is 13 residues long. The ends lost 6 bases at V and 8 bases at J; junction bases unmatched: 7. The CDR3 protein is CASSRGQGGGYTF. The CDR3 nucleotides read TGTGCCAGCAGCAGGGGACAGGGCGGGGGCTACACCTTC.

The gene calls are TRBV30 and TRBJ1-2, with a tentative D call TRBD1 (6 bases). Germline values: CDR1 GTSNPN, CDR2 SVGIG (reference sequence). The CDR3 totals 15 residues. V was pared by 3 bases and J by 7 bases, with 21 bases between. CDR3 in DNA: TGTGCCTGGAGCCCCTGGGGGAGGGGGGCGCGTGGCTACACCTTC. This codes for CAWSPWGRGARGYTF.

This clone occurred a few times. Other DNA variants within this sample encode the same CDR3. The gene calls are TRBV6-5 and TRBJ1-1; a possible D gene is TRBD1 (5 bases). Germline V gene data show CDR1 as MNHEY and CDR2 as SVGAGI. The CDR3 is made up of 14 amino acids. Trimming removed 0 bases from V and 1 base from J, with 6 bases in between. The CDR3 DNA reads as TGTGCCAGCAGTTACTCGGGGGGGAACACTGAAGCTTTCTTT. It translates to CASSYSGGNTEAFF.

The gene calls are TRBV5-8 and TRBJ1-5, with a weak D call TRBD1 (5 bases). The V end lost 3 bases, the J end lost 12 bases, and 10 bases lay between the germline ends. Germline V gives CDR1 SGHTS, CDR2 YDEGEE. The CDR3 sequence is 11 residues long. The CDR3 loop reads CASSSDRNQHF. In nucleotides, the CDR3 is TGTGCCAGCAGCTCCGACAGAAACCAGCATTTT.

The chain combines TRBV2 with TRBJ2-3; tentatively, D is TRBD1 (6 bases). The ends were cut back, 7 bases at V and 5 bases at J, with 16 bases in the middle. Germline V CDR1 and CDR2: SNHLY, FYNNEI. The CDR3 totals 14 residues. The CDR3 DNA sequence: TGTGCCAGCACCGAAGGTGGCAGGGGAGATACGCAGTATTTT. Its translation: CASTEGGRGDTQYF.

This clone was observed a single time. CDR3 bases: TGTGCCTGGAGTGTAAGGAGGCAGGTTCCTCCCAAAAACATTCAGTACTTC. This sequence encodes CAWSVRRQVPPKNIQYF. The V and J genes are TRBV30 and TRBJ2-4; D perhaps matches TRBD2 (5 bases). Trimming shortened V by 0 bases and J by 2 bases, and 17 bases separated the two germline ends. CDR1 and CDR2 from the germline V gene are GTSNPN and SVGIG (reference sequence). The CDR3 is 17 amino acids.

This clone was counted only a few times. The CDR3 nucleotides read TGTGCCAGCAGCCGAGGTGGGTGGACCTACGAGCAGTACTTC. This codes for CASSRGGWTYEQYF. The V gene is TRBV14, the J gene TRBJ2-7, with D unclear. Trimming left V 4 bases short and J 2 bases short, with 12 bases between. Germline V gene data show CDR1 as SGHDN and CDR2 as FVKESK. The CDR3 has 14 amino acids.

This sequence joins TRBV11-2 and TRBJ2-3, with D hard to call. The V end lost 5 bases, the J end lost 8 bases, and 11 bases lay between the germline ends. The CDR3 has 12 residues. The germline V gene encodes CDR1 SGHAT and CDR2 FQNNGV. Written as DNA, the CDR3 is TGTGCCAGCAGCACAACACGGAGTACGCAGTATTTT. Its translation is CASSTTRSTQYF.

The table lists this clone with a few counts. The rearrangement links TRBV5-1 to TRBJ2-7; weak D call: TRBD1 (6 bases). The V end lost 0 bases, the J end lost 5 bases, and 18 bases lay between the germline ends. The CDR3 is made up of 16 amino acids. The germline V gene has CDR1 SGHRS and CDR2 YFSETQ. CDR3 in amino acids: CASSLGGTRIGDEQYF. The DNA of the CDR3 is TGCGCCAGCAGCTTGGGGGGGACACGGATTGGGGACGAGCAGTACTTC.

The chain joins TRBV5-4 to TRBJ2-3; possible D gene TRBD2, 5 bases. This CDR3 region has 15 residues. Germline CDR1 reads SGHNT; CDR2 reads YYREEE (reference sequence). V lost 0 bases and J lost 3, with 11 bases in between. CDR3 in amino acids: CASSLVERQTDTQYF. Here the CDR3 DNA reads TGTGCCAGCAGCTTGGTTGAGCGGCAAACAGATACGCAGTATTTT.

V is TRBV29-1 and J is TRBJ1-5, with a tentative D call TRBD1 (6 bases). Trimming removed 8 bases from V and 6 bases from J, with 11 bases in between. Germline V gene lookup returns CDR1 SQVTM and CDR2 ANQGSEA. The CDR3 is 11 residues long. CDR3 nucleotide sequence: TGCAGCTTCCAGGGGTTTCAGCCCCAGCATTTT. Its protein is CSFQGFQPQHF.

This chain uses TRBV2 with TRBJ2-3; 7 bases agree with TRBD1. V dropped 8 bases and J dropped 6; count of bases not matched to a gene: 5. This CDR3 spans 12 amino acids. Germline lookup yields CDR1 SNHLY and CDR2 FYNNEI. The DNA of the CDR3 is TGTGCCAGCGGACAGGTTGGTGATACGCAGTATTTT. Protein: CASGQVGDTQYF.

V is TRBV4-3 and J is TRBJ1-2; 9 bases align to TRBD1. Per the germline V gene, CDR1 is LGHNA and CDR2 is YSLEER. With V trimmed by 1 base and J by 3 bases, 6 bases remained unmatched. The CDR3 has 16 amino acids. The CDR3 sequence: CASSQGTDRGHYGYTF. CDR3 sequence (DNA): TGCGCCAGCAGCCAAGGCACGGACAGGGGTCACTATGGCTACACCTTC.